Sequencing of this TCR beta chain was carried out in a study of OX40 agonist ivuxolimab in advanced cancers. With 6 bases removed from V and 2 bases from J, the gap between germline ends came to 5 bases. The CDR3 sequence is 12 residues long. Germline CDR1 reads MNHEY; CDR2 reads SVGAGI. In this sample, this clone turned up a few times. TCRdb's table, derived via immunoSEQ multiplex PCR, lists solely in-frame clones and lacks some. Here the sample spans some 100,000 clones, 85% to 95% being singletons. The source of this sequence is an adult with an advanced solid tumor such as melanoma, head and neck, liver or kidney cancer. The sequences come from CD4+ or CD8+ T cells sorted from blood, collected in a trial of the OX40 agonist ivuxolimab. The chain carries TRBV6-5 and TRBJ1-3; D remains ambiguous. CDR3 DNA sequence: TGTGCCAGCAGCCCCGCTGGAAACACCATATATTTT. Translation: CASSPAGNTIYF.